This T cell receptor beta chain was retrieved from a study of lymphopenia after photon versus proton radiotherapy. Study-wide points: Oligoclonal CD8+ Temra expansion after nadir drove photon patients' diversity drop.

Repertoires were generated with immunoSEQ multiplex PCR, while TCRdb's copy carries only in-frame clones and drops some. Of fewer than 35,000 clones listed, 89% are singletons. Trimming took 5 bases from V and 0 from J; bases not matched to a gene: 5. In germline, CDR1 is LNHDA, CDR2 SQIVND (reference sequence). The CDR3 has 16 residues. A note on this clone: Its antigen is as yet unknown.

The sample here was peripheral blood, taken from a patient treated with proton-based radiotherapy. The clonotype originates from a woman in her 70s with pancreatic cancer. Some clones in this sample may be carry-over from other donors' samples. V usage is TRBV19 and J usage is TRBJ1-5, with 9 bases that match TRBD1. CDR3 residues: CASSPGQGYSNQPQHF. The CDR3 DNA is TGTGCCAGTAGTCCGGGACAGGGTTATAGCAATCAGCCCCAGCATTTT.